A selection of T cell receptor beta chains follows, all from one sample in a study of blood T cells in healthy people across ages. TCRdb re-called the 5' RACE reads with MiXCR, one entry per CDR3 protein. The sample contains over 1,500,000 distinct CDR3 sequences, 35% to 50% of which appear only once. The sequencing sample was made of blood. These receptors all stem from a human donor in good health. Both conserved end residues are trimmed from each CDR3. Not every row has a clone size; where given, it reads once, few, many or a size class.

abundance	j_gene	v_gene	CDR3aa
-	TRBJ1-6	TRBV10-3	AISDWETGEGSPLH
-	TRBJ2-1	TRBV5-5	ASSLFTRPEQF
few	TRBJ1-1	TRBV10-3	AIKGQGHANTEAF
-	TRBJ2-7	TRBV12-3/TRBV12-4	ASSLRTSGGAEQY
few	TRBJ1-1	TRBV15	ATSRDHPPRNTEAF
-	TRBJ2-5	TRBV11-3	ASSPKTSGLWETQY
-	TRBJ2-4	TRBV29-1	SVDATHGAKNIQY
few	TRBJ2-5	TRBV9	ASSVDSQQETQY
-	TRBJ2-7	TRBV5-1	ASSLTQYGEQY
-	TRBJ1-1	TRBV14	ASSPGVMAEAF
few	TRBJ1-4	TRBV6-5	ASRPLPGPSNEKLF
-	TRBJ2-3	TRBV10-3	AISESGAGRTSTDTQY
-	TRBJ2-7	TRBV6-6	ASSYASVKDSYEQY
-	TRBJ2-7	TRBV10-3	AISESGSPEQY
few	TRBJ1-2	TRBV7-2	ASSWDLNYGYT
few	TRBJ2-1	TRBV7-9	ASSTGGADNEQF
-	TRBJ1-1	TRBV29-1	SVDDRVF
-	TRBJ2-1	TRBV2	ASSRRRGDNEQF
-	TRBJ2-1	TRBV2	ASSVMTGEQF
-	TRBJ2-7	TRBV6-2/TRBV6-3	ASRPSGVPVYEQY
-	TRBJ2-1	TRBV5-1	ASSRKEQPGVREQF
few	TRBJ2-1	TRBV15	ATSRYKRGTDEQF
-	TRBJ1-2	TRBV20-1	SAKSGQRLSGYT
-	TRBJ2-7	TRBV5-1	ASRSSLAGSSYEQY
few	TRBJ2-4	TRBV12-3/TRBV12-4	ASSTDFSKDIQY
-	-	TRBV5-1	ASSSPGIDGGYEQY
-	TRBJ2-3	TRBV11-2	ASSHTSGGFGDTQY
-	TRBJ1-2	TRBV5-1	ASSRPDRGALVDGYT
many	TRBJ1-6	TRBV5-1	ASSLGEGRTADSPLH
-	TRBJ2-7	TRBV7-6	ASSQRVDSSYEQY
few	TRBJ2-4	TRBV25-1	ASSDLSGTPGTLAKNIQY
-	TRBJ2-1	TRBV4-3	ASSQEFVRTYYNEQF
-	TRBJ2-1	TRBV10-3	AISESTNNEQF
-	TRBJ1-1	TRBV5-1	ASSMGQEVAF
few	TRBJ2-1	TRBV20-1	SATGTSGGIYNEQF
-	TRBJ2-5	TRBV7-9	ASLEAGGKETQY
-	TRBJ2-1	TRBV4-3	ASSQDRPRASYNEQF
many	TRBJ1-1	TRBV28	ASSFAGGSGTEAF
-	TRBJ2-3	TRBV7-9	ASSLIEESTDTQY
-	TRBJ2-4	TRBV12-3/TRBV12-4	ASSEGQGYNEQY
few	TRBJ1-2	TRBV10-3	AISETGVRGYT
-	TRBJ1-2	TRBV12-3/TRBV12-4	ASTIRQGATNYGYT
-	TRBJ2-7	TRBV11-2	ASSLLRTSGYEQY
-	TRBJ2-2	TRBV20-1	SARNGGGNTGELF
-	TRBJ2-7	TRBV4-3	ASSRTPGPYEQY
-	TRBJ1-2	TRBV20-1	SARDVRTGEALGYGYT
-	TRBJ2-6	TRBV7-2	ASSLEVGPGANVLT
-	TRBJ1-1	TRBV6-2/TRBV6-3	ASSGGAVEAF